The following is a TCR beta chain sequence with its context. Its antigen remains unknown. Patients aged 18 to 65 had newly diagnosed hyperthyroidism of under 2 months' duration. Uncontrolled infection, other autoimmune disease, pregnancy and lactation each barred patients from inclusion. This record belongs to a study of T cells in Graves' hyperthyroidism and ophthalmopathy. Study-wide findings and caveats: Most clonotypes expanded in the thyroid (above 0.001) were also present in blood.

Authors of the study amplified TCR beta CDR3 regions from RNA transcripts. The HTBI primer set was used in a first-round RT-PCR of the TCR CDR3. TCRdb reprocessed the multiplex PCR reads with MiXCR, giving one entry per CDR3 protein. The sample shows 95,000 to 100,000 distinct CDR3 sequences, around 52% of them seen only once. This clonotype was sampled from a woman between 40 and 55 years old with Graves' hyperthyroidism. The source material was blood.

CDR3 nucleotide sequence: TGTGCCAGCATCGGCCTAGCGGGCACAATCCAAGAGACCCAGTACTTC. It yields the protein CASIGLAGTIQETQYF. The chain couples TRBV2 to TRBJ2-5; 8 bases map to TRBD2. Trimming cost V 7 bases and J 1 base; bases outside gene matches: 11. The CDR3 has 16 amino acids. The germline CDR1 and CDR2 sequences are SNHLY and FYNNEI.